Below, 12 T cell receptor beta chains from the same sample are listed, as sequenced in a study of blood T cell repertoires in COVID-19 (dated by TCRdb to about 2020). Library prep was done by the immunoSEQ multiplex PCR assay. TCRdb limited this immuneACCESS table to in-frame rearrangements with V and J called. A share of clones is missing; checked studies link under half to unresolved V genes, and the rest is unexplained. The sample has some 200,000 clones on record, roughly 80% of them singletons. The ten most abundant clones make up roughly an eighth of the sample. The source material was peripheral blood. The receptor source for this set is a man younger than 45 with active or convalescent COVID-19.

This chain's CDR3 is CASSKGGRGGTGELFF. The CDR3 bases are TGTGCCAGCAGCAAAGGGGGAAGGGGTGGGACCGGGGAGCTGTTTTTT. The V and J genes are TRBV21-1 and TRBJ2-2; TRBD1, as called in the table, went unchecked against the DNA. TRBV21-1 is a listed pseudogene. The CDR3 has 16 residues.

The chain uses TRBV28 and TRBJ1-2; D uncertain. The CDR3 is 14 amino acids. Germline V lookup: CDR1 MDHEN, CDR2 SYDVKM. Between the trimmed V and J ends, which lost 6 bases and 4 bases, there was a span of 15 bases. This CDR3 reads CASSPPGEAYGYTF. Written as DNA, the CDR3 is TGTGCCAGCAGCCCCCCCGGGGAGGCCTATGGCTACACCTTC.

The rearrangement uses TRBV25-1 and TRBJ1-1; 7 positions match TRBD1. The V segment lost 2 bases and the J segment 4 bases; nucleotides outside the gene matches: 10. The germline V gene encodes CDR1 MGHDK and CDR2 SYGVNS. This CDR3 is built from 16 residues. CDR3 sequence reads: CASSETRSGGFTEAFF. CDR3 DNA: TGTGCCAGCAGTGAAACGCGGTCAGGGGGGTTCACTGAAGCTTTCTTT.

CDR3 protein: CASSPPLLAGGTGELFF. The CDR3 DNA reads as TGTGCCAGCTCACCACCGTTACTAGCGGGGGGCACCGGGGAGCTGTTTTTT. The chain uses TRBV18 and TRBJ2-2, with 12 nucleotides matching TRBD2. After removal of 0 bases from V and 4 bases from J, the junction contained 3 bases not matched to a gene. This CDR3 spans 17 amino acids. The germline V gene has CDR1 KGHSH and CDR2 LQKENI.

The chain recombines TRBV19 with TRBJ1-1; TRBD1 agrees at 7 bases. Germline lookup yields CDR1 LNHDA and CDR2 SQIVND (reference sequence). V shed 5 bases, J shed 1 base, and the junction held 4 bases outside the gene matches. The CDR3 runs to 14 residues. CDR3 sequence reads: CASSVGGANTEAFF. CDR3 bases: TGTGCCAGTAGTGTAGGGGGCGCGAACACTGAAGCTTTCTTT.

The CDR3 nucleotides read TGTGCCAGCAGTCCGACAGATATGAACACTGAAGCTTTCTTT. Its protein product is CASSPTDMNTEAFF. The chain employs TRBV2 and TRBJ1-1, with D perhaps TRBD1 (5 bases). In germline, CDR1 is SNHLY, CDR2 FYNNEI. V shed 5 bases and J shed 0 bases, with 10 bases lying between them. The CDR3 length is 14 residues.

The genes are TRBV27 and TRBJ2-1; 8 bases align to TRBD1. This CDR3 region has 15 residues. Germline values: CDR1 MNHEY, CDR2 SMNVEV (reference sequence). Unmatched junction bases numbered 6, after V lost 4 bases and J lost 4 bases. CDR3 in DNA: TGTGCCAGCAGTTCAGCAGGGGGCGCATACAATGAGCAGTTCTTC. It translates to CASSSAGGAYNEQFF.

The chain couples TRBV9 to TRBJ1-6; unclear D gene. V was shortened by 2 bases and J by 3 bases, with 9 bases between the two germline ends. The CDR3 spans 15 residues. Per germline, CDR1 SGDLS and CDR2 YYNGEE. CDR3 bases: TGTGCCAGCAGCGTTGACGGGGACTATAATTCACCCCTCCACTTT. Its translation: CASSVDGDYNSPLHF.

The chain links TRBV5-1 to TRBJ2-7; 11 positions agree with TRBD1. Germline V CDR1 and CDR2: SGHRS, YFSETQ. The CDR3 extends over 15 amino acids. With 6 bases clipped from V and 4 bases from J, the junction kept 9 bases outside the gene matches. CDR3 DNA sequence: TGCGCCAGCACCCCGTCCGGGACAGGGGGTTACGAGCAGTACTTC. Translation gives CASTPSGTGGYEQYF.

The chain combines TRBV6-5 with TRBJ1-2, with TRBD1 as a possible D gene (6 bases). Germline V CDR1 and CDR2: MNHEY, SVGAGI. This CDR3 contains 14 residues. The ends were cut back, 7 bases at V and 4 bases at J, with 16 bases in the middle. The CDR3 is CASTSRDIGYGYTF. In DNA, the CDR3 is TGTGCCAGCACCAGCCGGGACATCGGCTATGGCTACACCTTC.

The chain's CDR3 is CAWSDRQATNEKLFF. The CDR3 nucleotides read TGTGCCTGGAGTGACCGACAGGCAACTAATGAAAAACTGTTTTTT. This chain connects TRBV30 to TRBJ1-4; tentatively, D is TRBD1 (6 bases). The CDR3 loop spans 15 amino acids. V lost 1 base and J 0 bases, leaving 9 bases between the germline ends. CDR1 GTSNPN and CDR2 SVGIG come from the germline V gene (reference sequence). The full variable domain, in which reference TRBV30 and TRBJ1-4 provide the parts outside the CDR3, is SQTIHQWPATLVQPVGSPLSLECTVEGTSNPNLYWYRQAAGRGLQLLFYSVGIGQISSEVPQNLSASRPQDRQFILSSKKLLLSDSGFYLCAWSDRQATNEKLFFGSGTQLSVL.

This clone was counted only a few times. This chain connects TRBV30 to TRBJ2-7; D is undetermined. This CDR3 is built from 11 residues. Germline V gene sequence: CDR1 GTSNPN, CDR2 SVGIG (reference sequence). V was pared by 5 bases and J by 6 bases, with 11 bases between. The CDR3: CAWSWYSEQYF. DNA of the CDR3: TGTGCCTGGTCATGGTATAGCGAGCAGTACTTC.